This entry concerns a single T cell receptor (beta chain). Its antigen is unknown. The entry originates in a study of OX40 agonist ivuxolimab in advanced cancers. Overall study context: An anti-OX40 (CD134) antibody with agonistic activity, ivuxolimab, was administered to patients. Study results and caveats: Low levels of normalized T-cell clonal expansion also appeared in some nonresponders.

The CDR3 totals 13 residues. Looked up from germline, CDR1 is MNHEY and CDR2 is SVGAGI. Method: immunoSEQ multiplex PCR; TCRdb's copy keeps in-frame clones and lacks some. The table lists 70,000 or so clones, roughly 88% of them singletons, with around 2.3% in the top ten. The receptor comes from an adult with an advanced solid tumor such as melanoma, head and neck, liver or kidney cancer. V gene TRBV6-5 combines with J gene TRBJ1-6, with TRBD1 as a possible D gene (5 bases). The specimen comprised CD4+ or CD8+ T cells sorted from blood, sampled in a trial of the OX40 agonist ivuxolimab. The CDR3 DNA reads as TGTGCAGCAGCCAGGGCAGTGGGATCACCCCTCCACTTT. Amino acids: CAAARAVGSPLHF.